This TCR beta chain came from a study of PD-L1 blockade in urothelial cancer (dated by TCRdb to about 2017). Background for the entire study: Therapy was started in the mid-2010s for all patients, and atezolizumab 1,200 mg was administered intravenously every 3 weeks. Nine patients achieved durable clinical benefit and some 21 did not. In the same patients who had TCR sequencing, pretreatment tumors also underwent whole exome sequencing and RNA sequencing. Blood samples gave median yields of around 150,000 T cells and 82,636 unique TCRs, along with a median clonality of around 0.08. An ECOG performance status of 0 or 1 was recorded for the patients, and 0 to 3 prior chemotherapy regimens had been received by the patients. Under 30 patients had pretreatment blood TCR-seq, some 25 had at least one posttreatment blood collection, and some 25 had tumor TCR-seq. Progression-free survival longer than 6 months counted as durable clinical benefit, and TCR features were additionally tested against both progression-free and overall survival. About 90% of the roughly 29 patients were identified as males with urothelial cancer of bladder origin, and a prior smoking history was reported by 18 of 29 patients. Pretreatment tumor samples, along with matched peripheral blood serially collected before and after atezolizumab treatment, were subjected to TCR sequencing. Blood samples were analyzed 3 weeks after the start of treatment (second dose) and 6 weeks after the start of treatment. Somatic, immune and clinical correlates of response to PD-L1 blockade with atezolizumab in urothelial cancer were the focus of an exploratory multi-omic analysis.

On the study overall, not on this receptor specifically: Because the sample size was small (n of about 30) and many of the analyses were exploratory, the results are meant to be hypothesis-generating. A pretreatment peripheral blood TCR clonality below the median was linked to improved progression-free and overall survival. Among patients with durable benefit, tumor-associated TCR clones showed greater expansion in peripheral blood 3 weeks after treatment started (n = 22, p = 0.022).

The time point label for this specimen denotes: pretreatment peripheral blood. A total of around 30 patients with locally advanced or metastatic urothelial carcinoma, treated at Memorial Sloan Kettering on a trial protocol, made up the cohort. Peripheral blood mononuclear cells were collected pretreatment and during treatment, at between 1 and 8 total time points per patient. The Qiagen DNeasy Blood extraction kit was used to purify genomic DNA from total PBMCs and tumor samples. PBMCs were collected pretreatment and during treatment, and were isolated and stored as previously described. As to this clone: Which antigen it targets is not known. Within one base of it there is no much larger clone, and no base qualities were kept.

The CDR3 runs 15 amino acids, cysteine and phenylalanine included. Only CDR3 DNA remains: 45 bases, in frame from the first base. Per the germline V gene, MDHEN is the CDR1 and SYDVKM is the CDR2. The V end loses 5 bases and the J end loses 0 bases, and a stretch of 13 bases separates them. To estimate absolute template abundance from read counts, synthetic TCR analog templates were spiked into each PCR. Using the immunoSEQ assay, TCRbeta CDR3 regions were amplified from genomic DNA with bias-controlled V and J gene primers. Sequencing of rearranged TCRbeta segments was done at approximately 20X coverage. As for the authors' bioinformatics: Clustering was used to correct sequencing errors, and CDR3s were annotated against IMGT to assign V, D and J genes. Only productive TCRbeta rearrangements were used in downstream analyses, excluding out-of-frame or stop-codon sequences. Clonality was calculated as one minus the Shannon entropy normalized by the log of the number of unique productive sequences. Clones differing between time points or between blood and tumor were identified by Fisher's exact test with Benjamini-Hochberg correction at adjusted p below 0.01. Not all clones reach the TCRdb copy of this immuneACCESS table, which keeps in-frame sequences only. Checked studies attribute under half of the gap to unresolved V genes and leave the rest unexplained. That table furnishes V, J and clone size, whereas the DNA furnished D and trimming. In this sample the table shows 130,000 or so clones, about 88% of which occur a single time. The ten biggest clones cover around 3.2% of the sample.

The sequence was obtained from a man aged 45-65 years with urothelial cancer. The chain employs TRBV28 and TRBJ1-1, with the D gene uncertain. Source: PBMCs, taken around atezolizumab (anti-PD-L1) treatment. In nucleotide form, the sequence is TGTGCCAGCAGTCGCTGGGGAGTTTTGAACACTGAAGCTTTCTTT. Translated, it reads CASSRWGVLNTEAFF.